The text below deals with one T cell receptor (beta chain). As yet, its antigen is unknown. From germline, CDR1 is DFQATT and CDR2 SNEGSKA (reference sequence). The CDR3 contains 14 residues. The source of the sample is a study of CD8 T cells in ankylosing spondylitis. Study-level points and caveats: Significantly higher representation of disease-linked clones was reported for matched ankylosing spondylitis synovial fluid. Some motif variants had been reported before (in reactive arthritis synovial fluid and blood). Clones linked with disease were CD8+ and fairly uncommon in the peripheral blood. Ankylosing spondylitis blood seemed to carry a telltale TCR beta motif made of seven or eight highly homologous variants.

In making TCR beta libraries, quantitative 5'-RACE with molecular barcodes was used. From the 5' RACE reads, TCRdb called clonotypes with MiXCR, one entry per CDR3 protein. In the table there are over 700,000 distinct CDR3 sequences, around 20% of which are singletons. The chain uses TRBV20-1 and TRBJ1-2; D gene uncertain. Sequenced: blood, either unsorted or a sorted T cell fraction (not recorded which). This TCR derives from a male donor with ankylosing spondylitis. The CDR3: CRPTQVARNYGYTF. CDR3 DNA sequence: TGCAGACCAACCCAGGTAGCCCGGAACTATGGCTACACCTTC.